Following are 9 T cell receptor beta chains from one sample sequenced in a study of Graves' ophthalmopathy and Graves' hyperthyroidism. Amplifying from RNA transcripts, the study obtained TCR beta CDR3 regions. In the first round, RT-PCR was carried out with HTBI primers, and a multiplex PCR formed the second round. Each CDR3 protein is one row after TCRdb ran MiXCR on the multiplex PCR reads. Altogether roughly 600,000 distinct CDR3 sequences are present, roughly 40% being singletons, with the ten largest covering about 4.6%. Material: peripheral blood or thyroid tissue (not recorded which). The receptors originated from an adult man with Graves' hyperthyroidism.

This clonotype was found many times. The chain uses TRBV7-9 and TRBJ1-3; 7 bases are shared with TRBD1. The CDR3 runs to 15 residues. The germline CDR1 and CDR2 sequences are SEHNR and FQNEAQ (reference sequence). The ends lost 6 bases at V and 2 bases at J; junction bases unmatched: 7. For the CDR3, the DNA is TGTGCCAGCAGTTCAACCGGGACAGCTGGAAACACCATATATTTT. Amino acid sequence: CASSSTGTAGNTIYF.

This clonotype was seen ten or more times. This chain joins TRBV20-1 and TRBJ1-1; 9 nucleotides match TRBD1. Germline V gene data show CDR1 as DFQATT and CDR2 as SNEGSKA (reference sequence). The CDR3 is made up of 13 amino acids. With 6 bases clipped from V and 6 bases from J, the junction kept 8 bases outside the gene matches. The CDR3 here is CSAIGQGSPEAFF. The CDR3 coding sequence is TGCAGTGCCATTGGACAGGGGAGCCCTGAAGCTTTCTTT.

This clonotype was observed many times. CDR3 nucleotide sequence: TGTGCCAGCAGCCGCCTCGGACTCTACACTGAAGCTTTCTTT. Protein product: CASSRLGLYTEAFF. The chain carries TRBV7-9 and TRBJ1-1; no clear D. Trimming shortened V by 5 bases and J by 3 bases, and 13 bases separated the two germline ends. Germline loops: CDR1 SEHNR, CDR2 FQNEAQ (reference sequence). The CDR3 totals 14 residues.

This clonotype was observed at least ten times. V usage is TRBV19 and J usage is TRBJ1-1, with D tentatively TRBD1 (5 bases). Germline-derived CDR1 and CDR2 are LNHDA and SQIVND (reference sequence). The CDR3 is 14 residues long. With 0 bases removed from V and 6 bases from J, the gap between germline ends came to 11 bases. Here the CDR3 reads CASSIDPGRAEAFF. DNA for the CDR3: TGTGCCAGTAGTATAGATCCAGGGCGAGCTGAAGCTTTCTTT.

Many counts were recorded for this clonotype. The rearrangement joins TRBV28 to TRBJ2-7, with 9 bases that match TRBD1. The germline CDR1 and CDR2 sequences are MDHEN and SYDVKM. With 6 bases clipped from V and 2 bases from J, the junction kept 5 bases outside the gene matches. CDR3 length: 14 amino acids. CDR3 DNA sequence: TGTGCCAGCAGCTTCGGGACAGGGCCCTACGAGCAGTACTTC. Translated, it gives CASSFGTGPYEQYF. Looking up the rest from reference TRBV28 and TRBJ2-7 gives the full variable domain: DVKVTQSSRYLVKRTGEKVFLECVQDMDHENMFWYRQDPGLGLRLIYFSYDVKMKEKGDIPEGYSVSREKKERFSLILESASTNQTSMYLCASSFGTGPYEQYFGPGTRLTVT.

The gene calls are TRBV10-2 and TRBJ1-5, with TRBD1 matching 12 bases. Germline V lookup: CDR1 WSHSY, CDR2 SAAADI. The junction had 8 bases not matched to a gene; V was cut back by 6 bases and J by 2 bases. The CDR3 consists of 17 residues. This CDR3 is CASRGGTGGSGNQPQHF. In DNA, the CDR3 is TGCGCCAGCAGGGGTGGGACAGGGGGCAGCGGCAATCAGCCCCAGCATTTT.

This clonotype was seen only once. V usage is TRBV5-5 and J usage is TRBJ2-7; 13 bases align to TRBD2. V trimming: 4 bases; J trimming: 9 bases; junction bases outside the gene matches: 19. The CDR3 consists of 18 residues. CDR1 is SGHKS, CDR2 YYEKEE, per germline (reference sequence). The CDR3 DNA is TGTGCCAGCAGCGCATTCACTAGGGGACTAGCGGGAATCGACGGGCAGTACTTC. Translated, it gives CASSAFTRGLAGIDGQYF.

As regards this clonotype: One end of the junction does not line up with germline, which may come from a read error. The V and J genes are TRBV5-1 and TRBJ1-2, with 9 bases that match TRBD1. This CDR3 comprises 11 residues. Germline values: CDR1 SGHRS, CDR2 YFSETQ. CDR3 protein: CASSSDRGPLF. CDR3 DNA: TGCGCCAGCAGCTCGGACAGGGGACCACTCTTC. The variable domain in full, with the rest retrieved from reference TRBV5-1 and TRBJ1-2, is KAGVTQTPRYLIKTRGQQVTLSCSPISGHRSVSWYQQTPGQGLQFLFEYFSETQRNKGNFPGRFSGRQFSNSRSEMNVSTLELGDSALYLCASSSDRGPLFGSGTRLTVV.

The gene calls are TRBV29-1 and TRBJ2-1; perhaps TRBD2 as D (5 bases). The V gene lost 7 bases and the J gene lost 3 bases, with 19 bases spanning the gap. This CDR3 region has 15 residues. The germline V gene encodes CDR1 SQVTM and CDR2 ANQGSEA. CDR3 nucleotide sequence: TGCAGCGGTTACCCTCACCCCGGGGTCTACAATGAGCAGTTCTTC. This sequence encodes CSGYPHPGVYNEQFF.